This T cell receptor (beta chain) derives from a study of T cell responses to AZD1222 COVID-19 vaccine. General study results and limits: Epitopes outside B.1.351 and B.1.1.7 mutated regions reportedly drew nearly half of spike TCRs.

About this clone: Its antigen is as yet unknown.

TCRdb's table, derived via immunoSEQ multiplex PCR, lists solely in-frame clones and lacks some. In the table there are around 150,000 clones, about 90% of which are singletons. The CDR3 is 15 residues long. Losses at the gene ends were 4 bases for V and 3 bases for J; bases not matched to a gene: 8. The germline V gene has CDR1 MNHEY and CDR2 SVGEGT. V gene TRBV6-2 or TRBV6-3 combines with J gene TRBJ1-2; 7 bases match TRBD1. The source material was peripheral blood, sampled on day 0 of AZD1222 vaccination. This TCR came from an adult in good health. The CDR3: CASSFGTVQDYGYTF. The CDR3 DNA is TGTGCCAGCAGTTTCGGGACAGTTCAAGACTATGGCTACACCTTC.